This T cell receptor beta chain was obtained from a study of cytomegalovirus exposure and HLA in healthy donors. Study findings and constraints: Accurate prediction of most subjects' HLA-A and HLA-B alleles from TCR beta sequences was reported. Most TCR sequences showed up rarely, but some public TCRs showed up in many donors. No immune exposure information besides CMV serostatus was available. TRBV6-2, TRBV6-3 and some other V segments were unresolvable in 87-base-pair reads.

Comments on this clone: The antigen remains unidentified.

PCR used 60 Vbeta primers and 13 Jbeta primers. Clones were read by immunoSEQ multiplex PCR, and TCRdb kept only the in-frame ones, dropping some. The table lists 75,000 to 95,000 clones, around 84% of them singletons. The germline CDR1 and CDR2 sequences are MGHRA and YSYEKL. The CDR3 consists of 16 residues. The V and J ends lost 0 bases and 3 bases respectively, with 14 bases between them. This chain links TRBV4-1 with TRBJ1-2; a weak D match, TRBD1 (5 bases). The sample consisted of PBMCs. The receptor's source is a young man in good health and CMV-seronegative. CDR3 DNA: TGCGCCAGCAGCCAAGAAGTGGGGGGTAGGGACTATGGCTACACCTTC. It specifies CASSQEVGGRDYGYTF.